This T cell receptor (beta chain) originates from a study of T cell repertoires in cytomegalovirus infection. Across the study: It can be stated that public TCR beta signatures indicated CMV infection as well as a matching HLA type.

Study-level points and caveats: Cumulated frequencies of public TCR beta families served to identify carriers of CMV plus the relevant HLA.

TCRdb reprocessed the reads with MiXCR, giving one entry per CDR3 protein. The repertoire holds about 770,000 distinct CDR3 sequences, with approximately 32% as singletons. Concerning this clonotype itself: Its cognate antigen is unknown.

V shed 4 bases, J shed 0 bases, and the junction held 5 bases outside the gene matches. Per the germline V gene, CDR1 is DFQATT and CDR2 is SNEGSKA (reference sequence). The CDR3 has 17 residues. The clonotype originates from a human donor in good health (CMV status not recorded). Some clones in this sample may be carry-over from other donors' samples. The V call is TRBV20-1, the J call TRBJ2-3; 15 nucleotides line up with TRBD2. The sequences come from cultured CD8+ T cells from PBMCs, collected from culture after CMV antigen stimulation. DNA of the CDR3: TGCAGTGCTACGGGACTAGCGGGGGGCACTAGCACAGATACGCAGTATTTT. Its protein is CSATGLAGGTSTDTQYF.